This T cell receptor (beta chain) came from a study of cytomegalovirus exposure and HLA in healthy donors. Study-wide background: Among over 300 genotyped donors, 65% to 90% fell in the Caucasian-associated ancestry cluster.

General study points: CMV serostatus stood as the only immune exposure information on hand. The study dropped some indistinguishable V segments, TRBV6-2 and TRBV6-3 among them.

Germline values: CDR1 SGDLS, CDR2 YYNGEE. The CDR3 is 16 residues long. Losses at the gene ends were 0 bases for V and 4 bases for J; bases not matched to a gene: 6. In the case of this clone: Its antigen is unidentified. Other DNA variants within this sample encode the same CDR3.

Use of 60 Vbeta and 13 Jbeta primers characterized the PCR. TCRdb's table, derived via immunoSEQ multiplex PCR, lists solely in-frame clones and lacks some. The sample lists about 150,000 clones, more than 70% occurring once. The TCR sequence derives from a middle-aged woman in good health and CMV-seropositive. The chain couples TRBV9 to TRBJ2-3; 9 nucleotides line up with TRBD2. Source material: PBMCs. CDR3 residues: CASSVDGAGGADTQYF. CDR3 DNA sequence: TGTGCCAGCAGCGTAGATGGGGCGGGAGGGGCAGATACGCAGTATTTT.